This TCR beta chain was identified in a study of cytomegalovirus exposure and HLA in healthy donors. The study, taken as a whole, reports: A link between a missense DCLRE1C variant and TCR beta V- and J-gene trimming emerged from a later analysis. Altogether, more than 150 TCR beta chains were recorded as cytomegalovirus-associated. By a later analysis, the bulk of CMV-associated TCR beta chains appeared HLA-restricted. In a later analysis, productive TCRs from donors in an Asian-associated ancestry cluster reportedly carried fewer N-insertions than the cohort mean.

The study ran its PCR with 60 Vbeta and 13 Jbeta primers. Generated by immunoSEQ multiplex PCR, the TCRdb table keeps only in-frame clones and is missing some. The sample holds more than 100,000 clones, around three fifths seen once. Turning to this clone: Its target is not known.

The source is a woman in her 40s in good health and CMV-seropositive. Material for sequencing was PBMCs.

CDR3 residues: CASSQQGTNQPQHF. Here the CDR3 DNA reads TGTGCCAGCAGTCAGCAGGGAACCAATCAGCCCCAGCATTTT. The rearrangement uses TRBV2 and TRBJ1-5; weak D call: TRBD1 (5 bases). Looked up from germline, CDR1 is SNHLY and CDR2 is FYNNEI. V was clipped by 5 bases and J by 3 bases, with 11 bases between them. This CDR3 is built from 14 residues.